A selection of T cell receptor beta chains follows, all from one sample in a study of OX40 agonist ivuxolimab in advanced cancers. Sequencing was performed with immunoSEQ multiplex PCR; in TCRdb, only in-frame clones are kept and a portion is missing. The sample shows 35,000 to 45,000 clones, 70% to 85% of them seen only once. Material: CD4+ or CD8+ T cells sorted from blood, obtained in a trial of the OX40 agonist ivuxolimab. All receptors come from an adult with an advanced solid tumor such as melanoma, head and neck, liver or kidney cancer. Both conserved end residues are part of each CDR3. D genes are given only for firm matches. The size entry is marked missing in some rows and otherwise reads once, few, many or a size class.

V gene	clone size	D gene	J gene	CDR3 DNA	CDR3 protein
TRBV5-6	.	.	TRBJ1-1	TGTGCCAGCGTACCGGGGCTAAGGGACACTGAAGCTTTCTTT	CASVPGLRDTEAFF
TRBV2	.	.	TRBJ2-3	TGTGCCAGCAGTGGGCCGTCATTGCAGTATTTT	CASSGPSLQYF
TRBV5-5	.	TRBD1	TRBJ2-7	TGTGCCAGCAGCTCAACCGGGACAGGGGCGTACGAGCAGTACTTC	CASSSTGTGAYEQYF
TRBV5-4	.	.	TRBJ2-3	TGTGCCAGCAGCTTGAGGGATAGACGCACAGATACGCAGTATTTT	CASSLRDRRTDTQYF
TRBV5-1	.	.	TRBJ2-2	TGCGCCAGCAGCCCGGAGCCTTCCAACGGGGAGCTGTTTTTT	CASSPEPSNGELFF
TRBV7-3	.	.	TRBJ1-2	TGTGCCAGCAGCCCACAGGGCGGCTATGGCTACACCTTC	CASSPQGGYGYTF
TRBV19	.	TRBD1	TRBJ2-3	TGTGCCAGTAGTGCAAGGGACAGACGCACAGATACGCAGTATTTT	CASSARDRRTDTQYF
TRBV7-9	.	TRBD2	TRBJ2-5	TGTGCCAGCAGCTCACGGGGGGACGTCTGGGAGACCCAGTACTTC	CASSSRGDVWETQYF
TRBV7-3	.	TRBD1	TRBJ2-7	TGTGCCAGCAGCTTCGCCCAGGGGGATGACGAGCAGTACTTC	CASSFAQGDDEQYF
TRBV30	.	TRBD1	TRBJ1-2	TGTGCCTGGAGTGCCGGACAGGGGGACTATGGCTACACCTTC	CAWSAGQGDYGYTF
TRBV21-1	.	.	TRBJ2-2	TGTGCCAGCATCGGAGGGGGCGGGAGGAACACCGGGGAGCTGTTTTTT	CASIGGGGRNTGELFF
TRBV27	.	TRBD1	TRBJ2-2	TGTGCCAGCAGTTTAGATGCAGGGACAGTCGGGGAGCTGTTTTTT	CASSLDAGTVGELFF
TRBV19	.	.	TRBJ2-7	TGTGCCAGTAGTATAAGGGACCAAGTGTACTTC	CASSIRDQVYF
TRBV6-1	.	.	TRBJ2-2	TGTGCCAGCAGTGAAGAGGGGGGACGTATCGGGGAGCTGTTTTTT	CASSEEGGRIGELFF
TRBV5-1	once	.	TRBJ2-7	TGCGCCAGCAGCTTGACGGGGCAGGGGGGGCACGAGCAGTACTTC	CASSLTGQGGHEQYF
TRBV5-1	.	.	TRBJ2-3	TGCGCCAGCAGCTTGAGGCAGAGCACAGATACGCAGTATTTT	CASSLRQSTDTQYF
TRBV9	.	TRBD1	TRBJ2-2	TGTGCCAGCAGTCCGGGACAGGGAGTCACCGGGGAGCTGTTTTTT	CASSPGQGVTGELFF
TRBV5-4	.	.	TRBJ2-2	TGTGCCAGCAGCTTGGGGGGGGCCGGGGAGCTGTTTTTT	CASSLGGAGELFF
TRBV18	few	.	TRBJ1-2	TGTGCCAGCTCACCCACCGGGGAGGGCAACGGCTACACCTTC	CASSPTGEGNGYTF
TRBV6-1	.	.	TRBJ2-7	TGTGCCAGCAGGGAAAACACCGGGCCGTCCTACGAGCAGTACTTC	CASRENTGPSYEQYF
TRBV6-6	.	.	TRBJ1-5	TGTGCCAGCAGTTACTCGAATAGCAATCAGCCCCAGCATTTT	CASSYSNSNQPQHF
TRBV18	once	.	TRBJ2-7	TGTGCCAGCTCACCGGACTCGCCCGAGCAGTACTTC	CASSPDSPEQYF
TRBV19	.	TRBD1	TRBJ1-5	TGTGCCAGTAGCCCCCGGACAGGGGGAAGCAATCAGCCCCAGCATTTT	CASSPRTGGSNQPQHF
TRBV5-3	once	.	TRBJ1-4	TGTGCCAGAAGCTTGAATCGGTACAGCACACTTAATGAAAAACTGTTTTTT	CARSLNRYSTLNEKLFF
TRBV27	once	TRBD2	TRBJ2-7	TGTGCCAGCAGTTTTGGTCCTAGCGGGAGAGGGTCCTACGAGCAGTACTTC	CASSFGPSGRGSYEQYF
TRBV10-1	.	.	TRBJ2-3	TGCGCCAGCAGTTACATAGTCACAGATACGCAGTATTTT	CASSYIVTDTQYF
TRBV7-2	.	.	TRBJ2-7	TGTGCCAGCAGCCCTGTAGGGAGCTACGAGCAGTACTTC	CASSPVGSYEQYF
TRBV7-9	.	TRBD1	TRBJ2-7	TGTGCCAGCAGCTTACCGGGACAGGGGGTAGTCGAGCAGTACTTC	CASSLPGQGVVEQYF
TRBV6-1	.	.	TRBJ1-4	TGTGCCAGCGGGAATCACAGGGAAACTAATGAAAAACTGTTTTTT	CASGNHRETNEKLFF
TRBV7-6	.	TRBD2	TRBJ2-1	TGTGCCAGCAGCTTAAAGACTAGCGGGTCTTACAATGAGCAGTTCTTC	CASSLKTSGSYNEQFF
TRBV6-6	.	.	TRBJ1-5	TGTGCCAGCAGTTACGTACTAGGGGAGCCCCAGCATTTT	CASSYVLGEPQHF
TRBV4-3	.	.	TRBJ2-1	TGCGCCAGCAGCCAAGATTGGAGGGGCTCCTACAATGAGCAGTTCTTC	CASSQDWRGSYNEQFF
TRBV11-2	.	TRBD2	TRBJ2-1	TGTGCCAGCAGCTCCCCGGGACTAGGACTCAATGAGCAGTTCTTC	CASSSPGLGLNEQFF
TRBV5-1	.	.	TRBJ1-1	TGCGCCAGCAGCTTGAATCTGAACACTGAAGCTTTCTTT	CASSLNLNTEAFF
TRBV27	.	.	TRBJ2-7	TGTGCCAGCAGTTTGCGACAGATGATTTACGAGCAGTACTTC	CASSLRQMIYEQYF
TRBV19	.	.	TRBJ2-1	TGTGCCAGTAGTATTAATGCCGTATTCGAATCCGATGAGCAGTTCTTC	CASSINAVFESDEQFF
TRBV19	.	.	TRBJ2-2	TGTGCCAGTAACGACGCGAGCTGGGTGAACACCGGGGAGCTGTTTTTT	CASNDASWVNTGELFF
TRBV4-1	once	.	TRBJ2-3	TGCGCCAGCAGCCGCATAGGACAGAAGATCACAGATACGCAGTATTTT	CASSRIGQKITDTQYF
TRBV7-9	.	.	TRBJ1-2	TGTGCCAGCAGCTTACGGCAGGGAGAGGCCTCTGGCTACACCTTC	CASSLRQGEASGYTF
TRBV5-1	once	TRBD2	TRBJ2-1	TGCGCCAGCAGCTTGATAGCGGGAGTGGTAGATGAGCAGTTCTTC	CASSLIAGVVDEQFF
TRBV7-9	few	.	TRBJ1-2	TGTGCCAGCAGCTTAGTTACCGCAGGGGAGACCTATGGCTACACCTTC	CASSLVTAGETYGYTF
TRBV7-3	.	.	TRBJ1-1	TGTGCCAGCAGCTCACAGGGGAACACTGAAGCTTTCTTT	CASSSQGNTEAFF
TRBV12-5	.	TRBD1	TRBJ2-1	TGTGCTAGTGGTTACGGTACAGGGGGCCACAATGAGCAGTTCTTC	CASGYGTGGHNEQFF
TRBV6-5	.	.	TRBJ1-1	TGTGCCAGCAAAAAACAGGGGAACACTGAAGCTTTCTTT	CASKKQGNTEAFF
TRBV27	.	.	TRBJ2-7	TGTGCCAGCAGTTTGAGGCAGGACTACGAGCAGTACTTC	CASSLRQDYEQYF
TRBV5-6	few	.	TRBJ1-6	TGTGCCAGCAGCTTGGAGAGCTCCTATAATTCACCCCTCCACTTT	CASSLESSYNSPLHF
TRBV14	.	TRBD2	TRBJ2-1	TGTGCCAGCAGCCACCGCGGGGGAAACTCCTACAATGAGCAGTTCTTC	CASSHRGGNSYNEQFF
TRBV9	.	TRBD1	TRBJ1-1	TGTGCCAGCAGCACTGGAGGGGGCCCCACTGAAGCTTTCTTT	CASSTGGGPTEAFF
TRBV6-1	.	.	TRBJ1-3	TGTGCCACCTTAGGCTCTGGAAACACCATATATTTT	CATLGSGNTIYF
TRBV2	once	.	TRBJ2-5	TGTGCCAGCAGAGGGGACGTAGAGCAAGAGACCCAGTACTTC	CASRGDVEQETQYF
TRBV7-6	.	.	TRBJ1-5	TGTGCCAGCACCTGGGGGGCAGGTCAGCCCCAGCATTTT	CASTWGAGQPQHF
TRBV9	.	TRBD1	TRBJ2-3	TGTGCCAGCAGTTCACAGGGGACAGATACGCAGTATTTT	CASSSQGTDTQYF
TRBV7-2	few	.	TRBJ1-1	TGTGCCAGCAGTTACCAGACAGGTGGATTGAACACTGAAGCTTTCTTT	CASSYQTGGLNTEAFF
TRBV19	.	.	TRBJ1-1	TGTGCCAGTAGTATTCCACCCCTGACGGTCTCGAACACTGAAGCTTTCTTT	CASSIPPLTVSNTEAFF